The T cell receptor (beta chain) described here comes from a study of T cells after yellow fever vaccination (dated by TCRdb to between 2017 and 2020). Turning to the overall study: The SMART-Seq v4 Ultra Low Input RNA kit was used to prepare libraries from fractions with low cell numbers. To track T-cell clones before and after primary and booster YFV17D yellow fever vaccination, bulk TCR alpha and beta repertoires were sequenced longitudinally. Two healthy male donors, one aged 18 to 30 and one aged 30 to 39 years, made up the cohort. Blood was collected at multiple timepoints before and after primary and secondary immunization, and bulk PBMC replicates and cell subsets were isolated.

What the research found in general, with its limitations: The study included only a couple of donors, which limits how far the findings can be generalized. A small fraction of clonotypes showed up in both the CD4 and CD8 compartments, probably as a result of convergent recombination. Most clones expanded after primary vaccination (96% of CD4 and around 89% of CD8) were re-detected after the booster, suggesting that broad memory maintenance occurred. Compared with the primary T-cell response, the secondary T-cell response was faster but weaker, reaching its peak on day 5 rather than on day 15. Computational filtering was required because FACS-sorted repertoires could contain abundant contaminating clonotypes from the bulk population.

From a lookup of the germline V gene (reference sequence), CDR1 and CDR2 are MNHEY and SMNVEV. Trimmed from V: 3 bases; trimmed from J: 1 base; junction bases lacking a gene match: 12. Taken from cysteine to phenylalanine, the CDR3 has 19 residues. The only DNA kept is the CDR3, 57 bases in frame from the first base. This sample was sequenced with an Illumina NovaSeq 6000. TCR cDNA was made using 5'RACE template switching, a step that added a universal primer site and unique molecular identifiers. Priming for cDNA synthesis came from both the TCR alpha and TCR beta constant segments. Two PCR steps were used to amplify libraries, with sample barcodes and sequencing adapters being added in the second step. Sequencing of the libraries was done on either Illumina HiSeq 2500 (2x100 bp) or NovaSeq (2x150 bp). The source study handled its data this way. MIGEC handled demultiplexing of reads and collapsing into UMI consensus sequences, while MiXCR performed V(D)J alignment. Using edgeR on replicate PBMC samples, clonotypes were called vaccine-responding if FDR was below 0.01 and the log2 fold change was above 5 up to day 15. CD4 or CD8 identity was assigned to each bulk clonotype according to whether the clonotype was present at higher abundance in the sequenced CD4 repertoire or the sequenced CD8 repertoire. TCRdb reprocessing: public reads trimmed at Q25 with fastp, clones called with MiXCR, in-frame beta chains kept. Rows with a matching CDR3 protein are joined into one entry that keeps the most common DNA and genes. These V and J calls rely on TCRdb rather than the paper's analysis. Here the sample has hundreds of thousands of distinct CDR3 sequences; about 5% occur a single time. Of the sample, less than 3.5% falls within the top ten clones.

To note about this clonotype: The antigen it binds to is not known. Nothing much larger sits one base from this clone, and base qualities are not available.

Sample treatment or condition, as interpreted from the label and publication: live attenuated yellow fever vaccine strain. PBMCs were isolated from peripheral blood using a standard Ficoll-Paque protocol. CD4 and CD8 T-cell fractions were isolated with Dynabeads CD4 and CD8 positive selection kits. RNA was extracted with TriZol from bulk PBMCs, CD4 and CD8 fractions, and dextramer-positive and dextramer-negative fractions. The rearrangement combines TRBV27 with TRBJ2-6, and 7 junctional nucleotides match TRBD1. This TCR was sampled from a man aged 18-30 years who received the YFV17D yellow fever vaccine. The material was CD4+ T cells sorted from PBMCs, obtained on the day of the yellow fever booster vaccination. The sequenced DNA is TGTGCCAGCAGTTTCTTGGGGGACAGCCCTTTTTCTGGGGCCAACGTCCTGACTTTC. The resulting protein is CASSFLGDSPFSGANVLTF.